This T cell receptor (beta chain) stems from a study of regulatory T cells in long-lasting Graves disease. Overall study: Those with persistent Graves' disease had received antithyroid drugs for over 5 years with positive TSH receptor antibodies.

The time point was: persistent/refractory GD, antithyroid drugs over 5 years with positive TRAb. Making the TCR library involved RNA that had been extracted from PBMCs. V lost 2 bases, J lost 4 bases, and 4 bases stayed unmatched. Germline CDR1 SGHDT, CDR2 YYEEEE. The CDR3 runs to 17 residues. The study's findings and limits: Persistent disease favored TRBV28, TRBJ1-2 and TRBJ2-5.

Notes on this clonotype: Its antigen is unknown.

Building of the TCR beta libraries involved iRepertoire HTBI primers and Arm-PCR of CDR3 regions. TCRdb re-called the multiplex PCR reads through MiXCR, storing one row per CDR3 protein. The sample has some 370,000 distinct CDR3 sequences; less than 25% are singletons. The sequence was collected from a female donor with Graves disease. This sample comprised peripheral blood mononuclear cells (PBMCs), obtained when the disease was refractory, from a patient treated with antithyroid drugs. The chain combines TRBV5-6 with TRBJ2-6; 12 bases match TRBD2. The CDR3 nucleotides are TGTGCCAGCAGCTTTGGACTAGCGGGACCCGGGGCCAACGTCCTGACTTTC. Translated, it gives CASSFGLAGPGANVLTF.